This TCR beta chain was recovered during a study of blood T cell repertoires in COVID-19. The wider study: Acute and convalescent COVID-19 samples came from the United States, Italy and Spain. Nucleic acid was either cDNA or gDNA, and it came from T cells, B-cell-depleted T cells, or PBMCs.

The V end lost 2 bases, the J end lost 2 bases, and 7 bases lay between the germline ends. The CDR3 consists of 13 residues. From germline, CDR1 is ENHRY and CDR2 SYGVKD. In the original analysis: Estimates of nucleated cell counts were drawn from the amplification of reference gene primers. Sequencing was performed with immunoSEQ multiplex PCR; in TCRdb, only in-frame clones are kept and a portion is missing. The D gene and trimming were derived from the DNA, and the V and J assignments and clone size from that table. The table shows roughly 80,000 clones, with around 88% occurring only once. The chain joins TRBV10-3 to TRBJ2-7; D not resolved. Sequences were obtained from peripheral blood. The clonotype originates from a woman over 75 with acute or convalescent COVID-19. As DNA, the CDR3 is TGTGCCATCAGTGAGGTCAGGACCTACGAGCAGTACTTC. This translates into CAISEVRTYEQYF.